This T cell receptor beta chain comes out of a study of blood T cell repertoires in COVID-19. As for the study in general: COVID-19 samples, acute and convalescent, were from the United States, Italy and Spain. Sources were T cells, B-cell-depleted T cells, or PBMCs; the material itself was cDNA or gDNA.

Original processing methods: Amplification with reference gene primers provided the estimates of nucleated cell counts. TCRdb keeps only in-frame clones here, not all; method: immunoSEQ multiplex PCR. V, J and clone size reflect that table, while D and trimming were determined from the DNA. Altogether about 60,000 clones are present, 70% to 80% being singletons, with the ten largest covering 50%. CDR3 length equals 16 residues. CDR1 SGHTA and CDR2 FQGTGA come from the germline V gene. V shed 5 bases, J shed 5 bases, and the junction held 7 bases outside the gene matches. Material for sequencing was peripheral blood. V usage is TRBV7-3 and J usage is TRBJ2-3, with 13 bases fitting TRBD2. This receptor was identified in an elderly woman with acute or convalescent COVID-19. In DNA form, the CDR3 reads TGTGCCAGCAGCCCCCGGACTAGCGGGAGTAGAGATACGCAGTATTTT. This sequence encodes CASSPRTSGSRDTQYF.